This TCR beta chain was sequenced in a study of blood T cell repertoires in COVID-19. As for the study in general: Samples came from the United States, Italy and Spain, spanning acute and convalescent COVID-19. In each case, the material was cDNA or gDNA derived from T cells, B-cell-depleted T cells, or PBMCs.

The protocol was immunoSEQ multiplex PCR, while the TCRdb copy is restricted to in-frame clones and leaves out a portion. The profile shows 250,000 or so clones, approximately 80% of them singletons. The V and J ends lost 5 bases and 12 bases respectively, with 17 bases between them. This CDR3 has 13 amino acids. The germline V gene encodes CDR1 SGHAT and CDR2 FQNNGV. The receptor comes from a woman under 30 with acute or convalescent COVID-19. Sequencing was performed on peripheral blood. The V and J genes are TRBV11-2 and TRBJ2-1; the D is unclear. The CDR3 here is CASSQRSPFRQFF. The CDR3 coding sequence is TGTGCCAGCAGCCAGCGTTCCCCTTTCCGGCAGTTCTTC.